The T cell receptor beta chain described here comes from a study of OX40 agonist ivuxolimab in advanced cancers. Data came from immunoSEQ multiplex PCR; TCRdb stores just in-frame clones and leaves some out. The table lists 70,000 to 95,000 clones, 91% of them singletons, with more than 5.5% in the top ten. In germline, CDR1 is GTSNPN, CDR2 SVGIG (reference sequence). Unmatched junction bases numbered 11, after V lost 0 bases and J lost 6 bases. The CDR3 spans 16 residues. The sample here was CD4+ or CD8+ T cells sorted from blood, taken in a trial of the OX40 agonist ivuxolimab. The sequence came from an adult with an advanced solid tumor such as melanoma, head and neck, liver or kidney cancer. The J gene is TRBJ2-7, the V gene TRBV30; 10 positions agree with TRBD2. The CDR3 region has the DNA TGTGCCTGGAGTGTAACCCGTCTAGCGGGAGTCTCCGAGCAGTACTTC. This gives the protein CAWSVTRLAGVSEQYF.